This TCR beta chain was recovered during a study of Ad26.COV2.S vaccination and SARS-CoV-2 variants. This CDR3 spans 12 amino acids. The germline V gene has CDR1 KGHDR and CDR2 SFDVKD. V gave up 4 bases and J gave up 5 bases, with 7 bases separating them. TCRdb keeps only in-frame clones here, not all; method: immunoSEQ multiplex PCR. The sample lists under 95,000 clones; under 90% were seen once. Overall study findings and caveats: People given the vaccine had a wider spike-specific TCR breadth than placebo recipients did. Vaccinees reportedly had broad spike-specific CD8+ and CD4+ T cell responses. Vaccine and placebo recipients had similar non-spike TCR breadth.

Regarding this clone: Antigen specificity is unknown.

This chain connects TRBV24-1 to TRBJ1-2, with unresolved D. The source is a human donor who had recovered from COVID-19. The sample was peripheral blood, taken after recovery from COVID-19. This CDR3 reads CATSDRPYGYTF. The DNA of the CDR3 is TGTGCCACCAGTGACAGGCCTTATGGCTACACCTTC.